This T cell receptor beta chain was recovered during a study of beta chain features in type 1 diabetes. This clone was detected only a few times. Reverse transcription of all isolated RNA meant that expressed TCRB transcripts were sequenced. Generated by immunoSEQ multiplex PCR, the TCRdb table keeps only in-frame clones and is missing some. The sample lists about 140,000 clones; roughly 7.2% were seen once. The ends were cut back, 2 bases at V and 1 base at J, with 11 bases in the middle. This CDR3 spans 15 amino acids. The germline V gene encodes CDR1 MNHEY and CDR2 SVGAGI. The gene calls are TRBV6-5 and TRBJ1-1, with TRBD1 as a possible D gene (6 bases). The receptor was isolated from a woman aged 25-40 years in good health. Source material: central memory CD4+ T cells from blood. CDR3 amino acids: CASSYRDTENTEAFF. CDR3 nucleotides: TGTGCCAGCAGTTACAGGGACACCGAGAACACTGAAGCTTTCTTT.